The next 6 T cell receptor beta chains were all read from a single sample in a study of T cell changes during pregnancy in multiple sclerosis. Produced via immunoSEQ multiplex PCR; TCRdb's table is partial and in-frame only. The sample lists approximately 93,000 clones; 75% to 95% were seen once. This sample comprised peripheral blood, obtained before pregnancy. These receptors were collected from a female donor with multiple sclerosis, enrolled in a pregnancy study.

The chain joins TRBV6-4 to TRBJ1-5; D is perhaps TRBD1 (5 bases). The CDR3 sequence is 14 residues long. Germline lookup yields CDR1 MRHNA and CDR2 SNTAGT. V lost 0 bases, J lost 6 bases, and 9 bases lay in between. CDR3 region: CASSDSSGGQPQHF. The CDR3 DNA sequence: TGTGCCAGCAGTGACTCATCGGGGGGTCAGCCCCAGCATTTT.

The chain has TRBV6-5 and TRBJ1-1; D is uncertain. The germline V gene has CDR1 MNHEY and CDR2 SVGAGI. The CDR3 has 14 residues. V lost 2 bases and J 4 bases, leaving 11 bases between the germline ends. The CDR3 protein is CASSYGLRSTEAFF. The CDR3 bases are TGTGCCAGCAGTTACGGGTTGCGGAGCACTGAAGCTTTCTTT.

This chain links TRBV7-8 with TRBJ2-7; D is uncertain. With 4 bases removed from V and 2 bases from J, the gap between germline ends came to 12 bases. There are 14 residues in the CDR3. CDR1 is SGHVS and CDR2 is FQNEAQ in the germline V gene. The DNA of the CDR3 is TGTGCCAGCAGCTCCGCGCCCCCAACCTACGAGCAGTACTTC. Translation: CASSSAPPTYEQYF.

The CDR3 DNA sequence: TGTGCCAGCAGTAAGGATCTCTTAGGGGATGAGCAGTTCTTC. It is translated as CASSKDLLGDEQFF. The rearrangement uses TRBV6-4 and TRBJ2-1, with D perhaps matching TRBD1 (5 bases). V was pared by 5 bases and J by 8 bases, with 16 bases between. This CDR3 comprises 14 residues. Germline assignment: CDR1 MRHNA and CDR2 SNTAGT.

This chain connects TRBV4-1 to TRBJ2-7, with 9 bases that match TRBD1. This CDR3 comprises 16 residues. CDR1 and CDR2 from the germline V gene are MGHRA and YSYEKL. V gave up 4 bases and J gave up 4 bases; unmatched junction bases: 11. This chain's CDR3 is CASSPLPGQGFYEQYF. The CDR3 DNA is TGCGCCAGCAGCCCGCTTCCGGGACAGGGATTTTACGAGCAGTACTTC.

The chain couples TRBV15 to TRBJ1-4; tentatively, D is TRBD1 (6 bases). V lost 4 bases to trimming and J lost 1 base, with 7 bases between them. CDR1 is LNHNV and CDR2 is YYDKDF in the germline V gene (reference sequence). This CDR3 has 14 residues. DNA of the CDR3: TGTGCCACCAGCAAGACAGGAACTAATGAAAAACTGTTTTTT. It codes for CATSKTGTNEKLFF.